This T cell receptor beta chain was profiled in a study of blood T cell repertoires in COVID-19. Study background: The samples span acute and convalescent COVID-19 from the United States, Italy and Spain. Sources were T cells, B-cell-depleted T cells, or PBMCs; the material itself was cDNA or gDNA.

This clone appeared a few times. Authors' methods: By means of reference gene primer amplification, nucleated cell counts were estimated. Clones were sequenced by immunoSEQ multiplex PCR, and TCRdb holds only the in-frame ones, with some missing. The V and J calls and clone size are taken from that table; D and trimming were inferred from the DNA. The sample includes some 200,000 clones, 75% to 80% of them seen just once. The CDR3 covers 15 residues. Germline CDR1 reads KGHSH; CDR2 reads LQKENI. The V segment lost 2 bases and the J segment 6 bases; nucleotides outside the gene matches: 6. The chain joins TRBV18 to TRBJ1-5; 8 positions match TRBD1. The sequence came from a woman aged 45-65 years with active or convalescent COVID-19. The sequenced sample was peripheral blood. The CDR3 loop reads CASSPRTGKPQPQHF. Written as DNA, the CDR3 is TGTGCCAGCTCACCAAGGACAGGGAAGCCTCAGCCCCAGCATTTT.